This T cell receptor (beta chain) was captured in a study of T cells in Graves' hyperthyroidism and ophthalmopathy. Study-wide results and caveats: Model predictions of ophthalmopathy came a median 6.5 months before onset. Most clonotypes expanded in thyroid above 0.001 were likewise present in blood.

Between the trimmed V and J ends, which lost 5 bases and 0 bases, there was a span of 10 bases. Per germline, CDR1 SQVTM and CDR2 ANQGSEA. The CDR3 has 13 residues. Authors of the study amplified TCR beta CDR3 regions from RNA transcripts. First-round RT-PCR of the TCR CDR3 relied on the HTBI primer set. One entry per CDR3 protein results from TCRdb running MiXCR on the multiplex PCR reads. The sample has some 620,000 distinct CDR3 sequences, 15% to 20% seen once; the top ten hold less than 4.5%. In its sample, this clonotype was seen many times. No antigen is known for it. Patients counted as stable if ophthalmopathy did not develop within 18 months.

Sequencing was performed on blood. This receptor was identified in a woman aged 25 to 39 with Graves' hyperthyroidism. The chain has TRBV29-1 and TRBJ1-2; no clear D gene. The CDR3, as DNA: TGCAGCGTTTCGACCCCTTCTAACTATGGCTACACCTTC. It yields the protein CSVSTPSNYGYTF.